This is a list of T cell receptor beta chains from one sample in a study of T cells expressing NK-cell markers. TCRdb re-called the 5' RACE reads and catalogs CDR3 proteins one per entry, DNA excluded. The sample is made up of 250,000 to 300,000 distinct CDR3 sequences, and the top ten hold 3.5% to 5% of it. Sequencing was carried out using blood T cells: a sorted CD56 or NKG2C T cell subset, CD4+ or CD8+ T cells, or bulk PBMC T cells (not recorded which). These receptors were taken from a woman aged 18 to 69 in good health. Both conserved end residues are part of each CDR3.

j_call | v_call | cdr3_aa
TRBJ2-2 | TRBV20-1 | CSARAKGNKGGELFF
TRBJ1-2 | TRBV20-1 | CSARSPGTGNYGYTF
TRBJ2-7 | TRBV19 | CASADRGHSYEQYF
TRBJ1-1 | TRBV9 | CASSAGGTANTEAFF
TRBJ2-1 | TRBV20-1 | CSARDRGARGSYNEQFF
TRBJ2-1 | TRBV6-1 | CASRSGLGPNEQFF
TRBJ1-1 | TRBV7-9 | CASRSFRGLNTEAFF
TRBJ1-1 | TRBV29-1 | CSVEQAASTEAFF
TRBJ1-5 | TRBV5-5 | CASSLVGAGNQPQHF
TRBJ2-1 | TRBV14 | CASSRGTQNEQFF
TRBJ1-2 | TRBV29-1 | CSVVGADGYTF
TRBJ1-5 | TRBV12-3/TRBV12-4 | CASSFWTGANQPQHF
TRBJ1-3 | TRBV29-1 | CSVDRDRALSGNTIYF
TRBJ2-5 | TRBV12-3/TRBV12-4 | CASSFGGRPETQYF
TRBJ2-1 | TRBV5-1 | CASSLTGTPLDQGQFF
TRBJ2-1 | TRBV4-3 | CASSQEQVYNEQFF
TRBJ1-2 | TRBV5-1 | CASSPEGFGYGYTF
TRBJ2-2 | TRBV5-1 | CASKLGDGELFF
TRBJ2-1 | TRBV12-3/TRBV12-4 | CASSPSLLAGTYNEQFF
TRBJ2-2 | TRBV7-8 | CASSLVSRNTGELFF
TRBJ1-1 | TRBV12-3/TRBV12-4 | CASSPTGWISEAFF
TRBJ1-4 | TRBV20-1 | CSARDGGGAGEKLFF
TRBJ2-3 | TRBV7-3 | CASSFSLAAVGDTQYF
TRBJ2-5 | TRBV7-7 | CASSLGSGQETQYF
TRBJ1-5 | TRBV18 | CASSPVHGDSNQPQHF
TRBJ2-3 | TRBV5-1 | CASTSTGRGADTQYF
TRBJ2-7 | TRBV30 | CAWSVPTRKYEQYF
TRBJ2-5 | TRBV7-9 | CASSSQLAGSQETQYF
TRBJ2-3 | TRBV5-1 | CASSGVAPDTQYF
TRBJ2-3 | TRBV29-1 | CSVVGGVDTQYF
TRBJ1-5 | TRBV28 | CASRVSNQPQHF
TRBJ2-2 | TRBV20-1 | CSARISGTGELFF